Listed here are 19 T cell receptor beta chains from one sample, sequenced in a study of CD8+ T cells in alopecia areata. The sample's treatment: oral pan-JAK inhibitor, 5-10 mg twice daily. Sequencing templates came from extracted RNA that was reverse transcribed into cDNA. Libraries were prepared by immunoSEQ multiplex PCR; TCRdb keeps only in-frame clonotypes and omits some of them. The table has some 200,000 clones, 50% to 60% seen once. Sample: CD4+ T cells sorted from blood, taken at week 4, from a patient treated with tofacitinib. These receptors were collected from a human donor with alopecia areata.

The chain couples TRBV7-2 to TRBJ2-5; TRBD2 aligns across 16 bases. After removal of 1 base from V and 12 bases from J, the junction contained 5 bases not matched to a gene. Germline assignment: CDR1 SGHTA and CDR2 FQGNSA. The CDR3 is 15 amino acids. CDR3 nucleotide sequence: TGTGCCAGCAGCTTAGTAGGGACTAGCGGGGGGGCGGAGTACTTC. This codes for CASSLVGTSGGAEYF.

This clone came up a few times. The J gene is TRBJ1-2, the V gene TRBV28; D gene uncertain. Germline V gene lookup returns CDR1 MDHEN and CDR2 SYDVKM. The CDR3 totals 13 residues. Trimming cost V 7 bases and J 9 bases, with 18 bases left between them. CDR3 nucleotide sequence: TGTGCCAGCACCATAAGGGCGACACGCAGCTACACCTTC. Encoded protein: CASTIRATRSYTF.

The gene calls are TRBV30 and TRBJ2-5; 8 bases agree with TRBD2. The trim removed 1 base at V and 4 bases at J, leaving 8 bases unmatched. Germline V lookup: CDR1 GTSNPN, CDR2 SVGIG (reference sequence). CDR3 size: 15 residues. The CDR3 region has the DNA TGTGCCTGGAGTGGGACGGGGGGGCGGCCAGAGACCCAGTACTTC. Translating it yields CAWSGTGGRPETQYF.

The V call is TRBV6-5, the J call TRBJ1-1, with D possibly TRBD1 on 5 matching bases. V lost 0 bases and J 5 bases, leaving 10 bases between the germline ends. Germline CDR1 MNHEY, CDR2 SVGAGI. The CDR3 length is 14 residues. As DNA, the CDR3 is TGTGCCAGCAGTTACTCGGAGGGGAAGACTGAAGCTTTCTTT. It codes for CASSYSEGKTEAFF.

This clone appeared once. V is TRBV30 and J is TRBJ1-2, with D hard to call. The CDR3 contains 14 residues. Trimming took 1 base from V and 13 from J, leaving 22 bases between them. CDR1 and CDR2 (germline): GTSNPN, SVGIG (reference sequence). The CDR3 spells CAWSGREPIPAVTF. The CDR3 coding sequence is TGTGCCTGGAGTGGGAGGGAACCAATTCCTGCTGTCACCTTC. The entire variable domain, with the rest obtained from reference TRBV30 and TRBJ1-2, is as follows: SQTIHQWPATLVQPVGSPLSLECTVEGTSNPNLYWYRQAAGRGLQLLFYSVGIGQISSEVPQNLSASRPQDRQFILSSKKLLLSDSGFYLCAWSGREPIPAVTFGSGTRLTVV.

V is TRBV27 and J is TRBJ1-6, with TRBD1 as a possible D gene (5 bases). In germline, CDR1 is MNHEY, CDR2 SMNVEV (reference sequence). Trimming removed 7 bases from V and 7 bases from J, with 14 bases in between. The CDR3 loop spans 14 amino acids. For the CDR3, the DNA is TGTGCCAGCACCATTCGGGGCGGGAATTCACCCCTCCACTTT. This encodes CASTIRGGNSPLHF.

The chain couples TRBV5-1 to TRBJ2-3; no clear D gene. The CDR3 loop spans 14 amino acids. CDR1 SGHRS and CDR2 YFSETQ come from the germline V gene. V was clipped by 0 bases and J by 4 bases, with 9 bases between them. The chain's CDR3 is CASSLVGPSDTQYF. The CDR3 region has the DNA TGCGCCAGCAGCTTGGTTGGGCCGTCAGATACGCAGTATTTT.

The chain has TRBV5-1 and TRBJ2-7, with D tentatively TRBD1 (5 bases). The CDR3 has 14 amino acids. Trimming removed 0 bases from V and 2 bases from J, with 9 bases in between. Germline CDR1 SGHRS, CDR2 YFSETQ. This CDR3 reads CASSLGQLAYEQYF. Here the CDR3 DNA reads TGCGCCAGCAGCTTGGGACAGCTCGCCTACGAGCAGTACTTC.

V and J are TRBV25-1 and TRBJ2-1, with 8 bases matching TRBD1. CDR1 and CDR2 (germline): MGHDK, SYGVNS. The V segment lost 3 bases and the J segment 6 bases; nucleotides outside the gene matches: 7. The CDR3 spans 15 residues. The CDR3 sequence is CASSDLRQGINEQFF. DNA for the CDR3: TGTGCCAGCAGTGACCTTAGACAGGGGATCAATGAGCAGTTCTTC. Using reference TRBV25-1 and TRBJ2-1 for the parts outside the CDR3, the full variable domain is EADIYQTPRYLVIGTGKKITLECSQTMGHDKMYWYQQDPGMELHLIHYSYGVNSTEKGDLSSESTVSRIRTEHFPLTLESARPSHTSQYLCASSDLRQGINEQFFGPGTRLTVL.

V and J are TRBV30 and TRBJ2-5; the match to TRBD2 covers 13 bases. The germline CDR1 and CDR2 sequences are GTSNPN and SVGIG (reference sequence). The CDR3 loop spans 16 amino acids. Trimming removed 4 bases from V and 5 bases from J; junction bases left unmatched: 10. The CDR3 is CAWKFGTSGVAETQYF. In nucleotides, the CDR3 is TGTGCCTGGAAGTTTGGGACTAGCGGGGTAGCGGAGACCCAGTACTTC.

The chain employs TRBV29-1 and TRBJ2-1, with D perhaps being TRBD1 or TRBD2 (6 bases each). Germline values: CDR1 SQVTM, CDR2 ANQGSEA. V lost 7 bases and J 5 bases, leaving 15 bases between the germline ends. This CDR3 is 13 amino acids long. The CDR3 reads CSAEGGFNNEQFF. In DNA, the CDR3 is TGCAGCGCGGAGGGGGGCTTTAACAATGAGCAGTTCTTC.

V and J are TRBV7-9 and TRBJ2-5; D unresolved. Germline loops: CDR1 SEHNR, CDR2 FQNEAQ (reference sequence). The CDR3 totals 13 residues. Trimming took off 0 bases at V and 5 bases at J, with 7 bases between the two ends. CDR3 region: CASSLAGMETQYF. The CDR3 bases are TGTGCCAGCAGCTTAGCCGGAATGGAGACCCAGTACTTC.

The V and J genes are TRBV23-1 and TRBJ2-7; 12 nucleotides line up with TRBD2. TRBV23-1 is an ORF, with its function uncertain. J lost 5 bases, V lost 4 bases, and 6 bases had no gene match. CDR3 length equals 15 residues. DNA of the CDR3: TGCGCCAGCAGTCGGCTAGCGGGGGGGCCTGACGAGCAGTACTTC. This encodes CASSRLAGGPDEQYF.

The chain recombines TRBV4-3 with TRBJ2-7; D possibly corresponds to TRBD2 (6 bases). Germline assignment: CDR1 LGHNA and CDR2 YSLEER. Trimming took 1 base from V and 7 from J, leaving 11 bases between them. This CDR3 region has 13 residues. CDR3 region: CASSQVRGGEQYF. DNA for the CDR3: TGCGCCAGCAGCCAAGTGCGGGGCGGAGAGCAGTACTTC.

V usage is TRBV30 and J usage is TRBJ1-1; a possible D gene is TRBD1 (5 bases). V lost 4 bases, J lost 3 bases, and 6 bases lay in between. CDR1 GTSNPN and CDR2 SVGIG come from the germline V gene (reference sequence). This CDR3 is 11 amino acids long. The CDR3 sequence: CAWTRDTEAFF. The CDR3 nucleotides read TGTGCCTGGACCAGGGACACTGAAGCTTTCTTT.

J is TRBJ1-1 and V is TRBV4-1; tentatively, D is TRBD1 (6 bases). This CDR3 has 13 residues. CDR1 and CDR2 from the germline V gene are MGHRA and YSYEKL. Trimming stripped 3 bases from V and 6 bases from J, with 11 bases between. CDR3 residues: CASSQGRTAEAFF. The DNA of the CDR3 is TGCGCCAGCAGCCAGGGGAGGACAGCTGAAGCTTTCTTT.

In this sample, this clone turned up a few times. The J gene is TRBJ2-2, the V gene TRBV29-1; D might be TRBD2 (6 bases). This CDR3 comprises 16 residues. Trimming removed 4 bases from V and 1 base from J, with 16 bases in between. Looked up from germline, CDR1 is SQVTM and CDR2 is ANQGSEA. DNA for the CDR3: TGCAGCGTTGTTGGGGGGACGGGACGGAACACCGGGGAGCTGTTTTTT. Translation: CSVVGGTGRNTGELFF.

The chain is built from TRBV18 and TRBJ2-5, with 8 bases matching TRBD2. The V segment lost 3 bases and the J segment 1 base; nucleotides outside the gene matches: 1. CDR3 length: 14 residues. The germline CDR1 and CDR2 sequences are KGHSH and LQKENI. CDR3 in amino acids: CASSPSGGQETQYF. CDR3 in DNA: TGTGCCAGCTCACCGAGCGGGGGCCAAGAGACCCAGTACTTC.

This sequence joins TRBV30 and TRBJ1-4; D is undetermined. Germline V CDR1 and CDR2: GTSNPN, SVGIG (reference sequence). CDR3 size: 10 residues. V lost 7 bases, J lost 6 bases, and 6 bases lay in between. CDR3 DNA sequence: TGTGCCTATACGGATGAAAAACTGTTTTTT. It yields the protein CAYTDEKLFF.